The clone carrying this T cell receptor (beta chain) was observed many times. No antigen is known for it. This sample was included in a study of CD8 T cells in ankylosing spondylitis. Broader study findings: There was a TCR beta motif, made of eight highly homologous variants, that appeared characteristic of ankylosing spondylitis blood. Previously reported in reactive arthritis synovial fluid and blood were some of the motif variants. The authors reported significant enrichment of disease-linked clones in matched ankylosing spondylitis synovial fluid.

Germline assignment: CDR1 SGHRS and CDR2 YFSETQ. The CDR3 extends over 14 amino acids. The germline V and J ends were trimmed by 4 bases and 3 bases, with 14 bases remaining between them. For TCR beta, libraries came from quantitative 5'-RACE with molecular barcodes. TCRdb used MiXCR to reprocess the 5' RACE reads, holding one entry per CDR3 protein. The sample yields 250,000 to 400,000 distinct CDR3 sequences, roughly 11% seen once. The sequence was obtained from a female donor with ankylosing spondylitis or in good health (not recorded which). Sequenced material: blood, either unsorted or a sorted T cell fraction (not recorded which). V gene TRBV5-1 combines with J gene TRBJ2-7, with TRBD1 as a possible D gene (5 bases). CDR3 nucleotides: TGCGCCAGCAGCCCGCCGGACACCTTCTACGAGCAGTACTTC. This sequence encodes CASSPPDTFYEQYF.